This is a list of T cell receptor beta chains from one sample in a study of PD-1 blockade in mismatch repair-deficient tumors. Only in-frame clones appear in the TCRdb table, and some are missing; sequencing was by immunoSEQ multiplex PCR. This repertoire shows 30,000 to 45,000 clones, approximately 88% found once; its top ten account for around 1%. The sequencing here drew on PBMCs, taken about 40 weeks after starting pembrolizumab. These receptor sequences come from an adult with mismatch repair-deficient cancer. The CDR3 runs from the conserved cysteine through the conserved F or W. D genes are given only for firm matches. A clone size is listed for some rows: how often the clone was seen (once, few, many), or a class if it is expanded.

D gene	J gene	clone size	V gene	CDR3 DNA	CDR3 protein
TRBD2	TRBJ2-7	.	TRBV28	TGTGCCAGCAGTTTAGGGGCTAGCGGTTCCTACGAGCAGTACTTC	CASSLGASGSYEQYF
TRBD1	TRBJ1-1	.	TRBV4-1	TGCGCCAGCAGTCCACAGGGGGCGCGTGAAGCTTTCTTT	CASSPQGAREAFF
.	TRBJ2-1	.	TRBV12-1	TGTGCCAGCAGCTTACTCACCGGGACTACCGACAATGAGCAGTTCTTC	CASSLLTGTTDNEQFF
TRBD2	TRBJ2-3	.	TRBV5-1	TGCGCCAGCAGATTGAGCGGGAGTGGGACAGATACGCAGTATTTT	CASRLSGSGTDTQYF
TRBD1	TRBJ2-7	.	TRBV27	TGTGCCAGCAGTCCCACTGGGACAGGGGCCCCCTACGAGCAGTACTTC	CASSPTGTGAPYEQYF
TRBD2	TRBJ2-4	.	TRBV20-1	TGCAGTGCTAGTGTTAGCGGGATTCAGTACTTC	CSASVSGIQYF
.	TRBJ2-2	.	TRBV5-6	TGTGCCAGCAGCTTCTTCAGGGTTGGGTCAGCCGGGGGGCTGTTTTTT	CASSFFRVGSAGGLFF
TRBD1	TRBJ1-1	.	TRBV2	TGTGTAGTCCCGTGGACAGGGGGCGCCGGGAACACTGAAGCTTTCTTT	CVVPWTGGAGNTEAFF
TRBD1	TRBJ1-1	once	TRBV27	TGTGCCAGCAGTTCTAGGACAGGGAACATGAACACTGAAGCTTTCTTT	CASSSRTGNMNTEAFF
TRBD2	TRBJ2-7	.	TRBV27	TGTGCCAGCAGTATGGGGGGGGTTCTCGAGCAGTACTTC	CASSMGGVLEQYF
.	TRBJ1-2	.	TRBV6-5	TGTGCCACCTCCTTGGGGCCGGATGGCTACACCTTC	CATSLGPDGYTF
.	TRBJ2-2	.	TRBV5-1	TGCGCCAGCAGCTTTCAGCTCGGGACCGGGGAGCTGTTTTTT	CASSFQLGTGELFF
.	TRBJ2-1	.	TRBV4-1	TGCGCCAGCAGCCAAGGGGGAGTCTCCTACAATGAGCAGTTCTTC	CASSQGGVSYNEQFF
TRBD1	TRBJ1-5	.	TRBV5-4	TGTGCCAGCAGCTCCGACAGGGGGAGGAATCAGCCCCAGCATTTT	CASSSDRGRNQPQHF
.	TRBJ1-2	.	TRBV19	TGTGCCAGTAGCGGACAGCCTAACTATGGCTACACCTTC	CASSGQPNYGYTF
TRBD1	TRBJ1-5	.	TRBV27	TGTGCCAGCGGACGACAGGGGGCGAATCAGCCCCAGCATTTT	CASGRQGANQPQHF
.	TRBJ2-1	once	TRBV2	TGTGCCAGCAGCCAGACGTCACTAGTAGAGGCAGGGGATGAGCAGTTCTTC	CASSQTSLVEAGDEQFF
TRBD1	TRBJ2-7	.	TRBV28	TGTGCCAGCAGTTCCGCCGGGACAGGGGGCAACGAGCAGTACTTC	CASSSAGTGGNEQYF
.	TRBJ1-1	.	TRBV28	TGTGCCAGCAGTCTCTATATGACACGGAACACTGAAGCTTTCTTT	CASSLYMTRNTEAFF
.	TRBJ2-2	.	TRBV7-8	TGTGCCAGCAGCTTAAAGGACGGGAGCACCGGGGAGCTGTTTTTT	CASSLKDGSTGELFF
TRBD1	TRBJ1-3	.	TRBV10-1	TGCGCCAGCAGTGGGAACAGGGGTTCGGGAAACACCATATATTTT	CASSGNRGSGNTIYF
TRBD2	TRBJ2-1	.	TRBV9	TGTGCCAGCAGCGAGGCCGCGGGAGGGCCCTACAATGAGCAGTTCTTC	CASSEAAGGPYNEQFF
.	TRBJ1-5	.	TRBV5-1	TGCGCCAGCAGCTTGCAAGGAGGCGACAATCAGCCCCAGCATTTT	CASSLQGGDNQPQHF